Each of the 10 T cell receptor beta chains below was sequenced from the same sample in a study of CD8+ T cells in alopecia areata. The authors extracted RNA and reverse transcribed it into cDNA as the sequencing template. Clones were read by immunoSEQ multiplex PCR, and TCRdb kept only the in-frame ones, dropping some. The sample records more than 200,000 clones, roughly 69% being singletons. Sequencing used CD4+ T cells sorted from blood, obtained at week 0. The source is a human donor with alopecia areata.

CDR3 bases: TGTGCCAGCAGCGTGGATCTGACAGGAAACTATGGCTACACCTTC. As protein: CASSVDLTGNYGYTF. The chain combines TRBV9 with TRBJ1-2, with D perhaps matching TRBD1 (6 bases). The CDR3 covers 15 residues. The V gene's germline CDR1 is SGDLS and CDR2 YYNGEE. The V end was cut by 2 bases, the J end by 2 bases, with 13 bases between.

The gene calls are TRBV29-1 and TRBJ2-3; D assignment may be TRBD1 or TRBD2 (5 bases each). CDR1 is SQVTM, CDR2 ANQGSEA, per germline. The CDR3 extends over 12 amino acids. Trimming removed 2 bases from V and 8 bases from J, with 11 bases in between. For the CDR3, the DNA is TGCAGCGTTGAATTTCGGGGCGGTACGCAGTATTTT. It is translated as CSVEFRGGTQYF.

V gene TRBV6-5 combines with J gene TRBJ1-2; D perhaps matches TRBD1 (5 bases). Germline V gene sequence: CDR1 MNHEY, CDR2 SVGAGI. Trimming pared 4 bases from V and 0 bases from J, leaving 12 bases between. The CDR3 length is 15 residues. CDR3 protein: CASSSPRAANYGYTF. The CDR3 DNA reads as TGTGCCAGCAGTTCCCCCAGGGCGGCTAACTATGGCTACACCTTC.

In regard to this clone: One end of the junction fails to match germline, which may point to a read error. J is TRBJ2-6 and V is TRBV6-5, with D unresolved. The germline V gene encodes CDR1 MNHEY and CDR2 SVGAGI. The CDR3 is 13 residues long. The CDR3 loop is CASSNSGANVLTF. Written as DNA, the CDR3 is TGTGCCAGCAGTAACTCTGGGGCCAACGTCCTGACTTTC.

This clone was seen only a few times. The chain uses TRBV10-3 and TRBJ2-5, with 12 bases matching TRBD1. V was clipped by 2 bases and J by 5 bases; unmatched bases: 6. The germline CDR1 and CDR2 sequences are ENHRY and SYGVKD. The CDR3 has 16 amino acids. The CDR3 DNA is TGTGCCATCAGTGAGCCCCGGGACAGGGGGCTGGAGACCCAGTACTTC. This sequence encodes CAISEPRDRGLETQYF.

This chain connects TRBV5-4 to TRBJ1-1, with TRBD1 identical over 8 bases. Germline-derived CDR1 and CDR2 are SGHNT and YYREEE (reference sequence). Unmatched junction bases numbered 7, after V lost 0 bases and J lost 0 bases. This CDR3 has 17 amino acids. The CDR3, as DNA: TGTGCCAGCAGCTTGGCCGGGACAGGTTACATGAACACTGAAGCTTTCTTT. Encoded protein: CASSLAGTGYMNTEAFF.

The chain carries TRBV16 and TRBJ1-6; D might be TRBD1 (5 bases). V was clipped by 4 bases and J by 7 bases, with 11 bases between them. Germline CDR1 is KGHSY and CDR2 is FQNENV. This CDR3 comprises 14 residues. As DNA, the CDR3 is TGTGCCAGCAGCCCCCAGGGTTCAAATTCACCCCTCCACTTT. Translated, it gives CASSPQGSNSPLHF. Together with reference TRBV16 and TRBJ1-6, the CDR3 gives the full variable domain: GEEVAQTPKHLVRGEGQKAKLYCAPIKGHSYVFWYQQVLKNEFKFLISFQNENVFDETGMPKERFSAKCLPNSPCSLEIQATKLEDSAVYFCASSPQGSNSPLHFGNGTRLTVT.

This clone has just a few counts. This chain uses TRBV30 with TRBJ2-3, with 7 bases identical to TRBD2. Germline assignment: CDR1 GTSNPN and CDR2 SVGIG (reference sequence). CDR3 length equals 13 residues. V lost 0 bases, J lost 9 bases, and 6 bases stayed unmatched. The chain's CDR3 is CAWSVAGRDTQYF. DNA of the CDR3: TGTGCCTGGAGTGTAGCGGGGAGGGACACGCAGTATTTT.

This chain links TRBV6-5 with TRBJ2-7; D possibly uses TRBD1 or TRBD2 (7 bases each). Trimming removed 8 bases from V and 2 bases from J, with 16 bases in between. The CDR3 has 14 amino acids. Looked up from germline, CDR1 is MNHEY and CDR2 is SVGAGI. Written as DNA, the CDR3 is TGTGCCAGCTGGGAGGGGGCGCGGGCCTACGAGCAGTACTTC. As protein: CASWEGARAYEQYF.

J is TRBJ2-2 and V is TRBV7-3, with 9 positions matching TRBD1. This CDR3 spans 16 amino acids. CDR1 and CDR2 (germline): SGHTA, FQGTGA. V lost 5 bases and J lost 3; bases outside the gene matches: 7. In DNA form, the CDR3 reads TGTGCCAGCAGCCCATCGGGACAGGGTTACACCGGGGAGCTGTTTTTT. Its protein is CASSPSGQGYTGELFF.